The entry below gives a single T cell receptor beta chain sequence along with its context. Its antigen is currently unknown. The sample belongs to a study of radiotherapy plus CTLA-4 blockade in lung cancer. Profiled with immunoSEQ multiplex PCR; TCRdb holds only in-frame clones, not every one. The sample records around 99,000 clones, 88% being singletons. Broader study findings: Expansion of tumor-derived TCR clones was observed in blood after radiotherapy plus ipilimumab.

Germline loops: CDR1 SGHRS, CDR2 YFSETQ. The ends were cut back, 0 bases at V and 7 bases at J, with 10 bases in the middle. CDR3 length equals 13 residues. The source is a human donor with non-small cell lung cancer that progressed on radiotherapy plus ipilimumab. This sequence joins TRBV5-1 and TRBJ1-1; D remains unclear. The specimen was peripheral blood, collected from a patient treated with radiotherapy plus ipilimumab. The CDR3 nucleotides read TGCGCCAGCAGCTTGGCGGCACGGAATGAAGCTTTCTTT. It yields the protein CASSLAARNEAFF.